Described below is a single TCR beta chain sequence and its context. Antigen specificity is unknown. Clones were read by immunoSEQ multiplex PCR, and TCRdb kept only the in-frame ones, dropping some. The sample has about 2 million clones; over 85% are singletons. The data stem from a study of shared clonotypes between healthy human individuals. In the study overall: For every donor, three CD4 naive, three CD4 memory, two CD8 naive and one CD8 memory plates were used.

Germline-derived CDR1 and CDR2 are MDHEN and SYDVKM. V was pared by 6 bases and J by 4 bases, with 18 bases between. The CDR3 loop spans 15 amino acids. Study-wide points: Incompleteness in sorted-subset sequencing, despite large depth, was shown by rarefaction. A reduction in generation probabilities was seen for non-shared clonotypes relative to those shared by all four donors.

The chain recombines TRBV28 with TRBJ1-1, with a possible D match to TRBD1 (6 bases). The TCR was taken from a man aged 18 to 30 in good health. Sequencing was done on a sample of naive CD4+ T cells sorted from blood. The subset is: CD45RA+ positively selected. This CDR3 is CASSLLDRPLTEAFF. The CDR3 DNA follows: TGTGCCAGCAGCCTGTTAGACAGGCCGCTCACTGAAGCTTTCTTT.